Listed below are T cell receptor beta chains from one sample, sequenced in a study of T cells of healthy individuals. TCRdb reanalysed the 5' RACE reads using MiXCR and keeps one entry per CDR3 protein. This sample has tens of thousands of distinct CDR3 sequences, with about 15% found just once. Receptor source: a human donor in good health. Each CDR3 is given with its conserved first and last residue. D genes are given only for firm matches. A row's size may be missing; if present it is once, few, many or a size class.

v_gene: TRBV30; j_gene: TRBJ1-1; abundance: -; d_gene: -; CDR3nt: TGTGCCTGGAGTGTGCGCCTTCCTGAAGCTTTCTTT; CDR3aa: CAWSVRLPEAFF
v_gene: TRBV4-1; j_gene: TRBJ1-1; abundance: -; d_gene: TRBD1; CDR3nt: TGCGCCAGCAGCCCTGGACAGGGGGCACTGAACACTGAAGCTTTCTTT; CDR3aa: CASSPGQGALNTEAFF
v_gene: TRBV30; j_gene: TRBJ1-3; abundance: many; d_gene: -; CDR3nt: TGTGCCTGGAGTAACAGGGCTGGAAACACCATATATTTT; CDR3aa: CAWSNRAGNTIYF
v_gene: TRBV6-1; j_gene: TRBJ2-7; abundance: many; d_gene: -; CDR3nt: TGTGCCAGCAGTGAAGCAGATCCCTCCTACGAGCAGTACTTC; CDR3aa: CASSEADPSYEQYF
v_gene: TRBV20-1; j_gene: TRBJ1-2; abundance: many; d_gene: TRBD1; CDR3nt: TGCAGTGCTAGTCGGGAGACAGGGGGCATCGGTTATGGCTACACCTTC; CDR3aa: CSASRETGGIGYGYTF
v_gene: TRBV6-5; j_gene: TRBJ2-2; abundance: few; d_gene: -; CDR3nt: TGTGCCAGCAGATCCGCTCGGGAGCTGTTTTTT; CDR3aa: CASRSARELFF
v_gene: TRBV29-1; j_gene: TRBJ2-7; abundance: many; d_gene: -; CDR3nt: TGCAGCGTTGAAGGGGACCTGGAGACATTCCCTGTTTCCTACGAGCAGTACTTC; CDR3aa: CSVEGDLETFPVSYEQYF
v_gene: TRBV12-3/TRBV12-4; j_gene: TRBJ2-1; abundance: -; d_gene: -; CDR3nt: TGTGCCAGCAGTTCGGGACGATACAATGAGCAGTTCTTC; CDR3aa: CASSSGRYNEQFF
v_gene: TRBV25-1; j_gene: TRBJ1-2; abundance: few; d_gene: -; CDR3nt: TGTGCCAGCAGTGGGGTTAACCAACCCGCGACTGGCTACACCTTC; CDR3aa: CASSGVNQPATGYTF
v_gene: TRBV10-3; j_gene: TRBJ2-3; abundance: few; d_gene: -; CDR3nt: TGTGCCATCAGTGATGGCGGCGTAAGCACAGATACGCAGTATTTT; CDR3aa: CAISDGGVSTDTQYF
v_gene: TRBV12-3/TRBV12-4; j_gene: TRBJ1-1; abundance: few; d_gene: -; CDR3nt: TGTGCCAGCAGTTTAGGGGACGGGTGGAAGATACCTGAAGCTTTCTTT; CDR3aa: CASSLGDGWKIPEAFF
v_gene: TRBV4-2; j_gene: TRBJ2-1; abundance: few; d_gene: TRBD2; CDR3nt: TGTGCCAGCAGCCAAGATCTAGCGGGAGGGCCAAGGAATGAGCAGTTCTTC; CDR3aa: CASSQDLAGGPRNEQFF
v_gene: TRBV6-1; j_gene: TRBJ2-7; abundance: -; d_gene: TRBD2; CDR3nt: TGTGCCAGCAGTGATGGGACTAGCGGCACCTACGAGCAGTACTTC; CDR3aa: CASSDGTSGTYEQYF
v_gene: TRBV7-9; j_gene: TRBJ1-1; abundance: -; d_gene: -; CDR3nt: TGTGCCAGCAGCCGAAAAGGGCCTGAAGCTTTCTTT; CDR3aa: CASSRKGPEAFF
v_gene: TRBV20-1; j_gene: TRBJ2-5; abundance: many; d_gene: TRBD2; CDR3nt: TGCAGTGCTAGAGATTGGACTAGCGGGAGGGGAGAGACCCAGTACTTC; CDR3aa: CSARDWTSGRGETQYF
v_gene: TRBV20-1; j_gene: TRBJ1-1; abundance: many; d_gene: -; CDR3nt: TGCAGTGCTAGGCCCCAGGGGTTCACTGAAGCTTTCTTT; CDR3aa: CSARPQGFTEAFF
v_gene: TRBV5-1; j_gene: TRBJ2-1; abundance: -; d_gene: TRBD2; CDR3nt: TGCGCCAGCAGCTGGACTGGCGGGGGGTACAATGAGCAGTTCTTC; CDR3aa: CASSWTGGGYNEQFF
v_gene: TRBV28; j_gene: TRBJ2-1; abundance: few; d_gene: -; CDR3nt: TGTGCCAGCAGACCTGCAGGCGCCCGTAATGAGCAGTTCTTC; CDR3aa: CASRPAGARNEQFF
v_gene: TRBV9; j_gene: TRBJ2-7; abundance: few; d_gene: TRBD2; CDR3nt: TGCGCCAGCAGCGTAGCCCCCGGTGGTAGCGGGGCCTCCTACGAGCAGTACTTC; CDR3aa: CASSVAPGGSGASYEQYF
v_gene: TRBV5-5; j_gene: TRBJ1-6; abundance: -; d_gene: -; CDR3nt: TGTGCCAGCAGCCGTCAGAGCTCCTATAATTCACCCCTCCACTTT; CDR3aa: CASSRQSSYNSPLHF
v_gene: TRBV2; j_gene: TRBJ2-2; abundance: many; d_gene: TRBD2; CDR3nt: TGTGCCAGCAGCATACTAGCGGGGGGAACGAACACCGGGGAGCTGTTTTTT; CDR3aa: CASSILAGGTNTGELFF
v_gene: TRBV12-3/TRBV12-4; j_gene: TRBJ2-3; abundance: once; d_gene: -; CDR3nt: TGTGCCAGCAGTTTTCACACAGATACGCAGTATTTT; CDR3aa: CASSFHTDTQYF
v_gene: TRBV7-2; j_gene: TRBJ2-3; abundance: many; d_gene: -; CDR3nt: TGTGCCAGCAGTATTACTTGGACAGATACGCAGTATTTT; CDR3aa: CASSITWTDTQYF
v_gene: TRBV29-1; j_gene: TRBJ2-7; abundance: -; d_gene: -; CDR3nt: TGCAGCGTTGCGAGGGAGCACGAGCAGTACTTC; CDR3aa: CSVAREHEQYF
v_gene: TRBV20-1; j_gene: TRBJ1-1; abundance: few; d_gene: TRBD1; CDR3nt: TGCAGTGTTGATGCCGGGACAGTGAACACTGAAGCTTTCTTT; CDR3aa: CSVDAGTVNTEAFF
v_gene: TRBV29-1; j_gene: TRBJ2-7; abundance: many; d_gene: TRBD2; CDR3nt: TGCAGCGTTGAGGGAGGGGTCCCCTACGAGCAGTACTTC; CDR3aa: CSVEGGVPYEQYF
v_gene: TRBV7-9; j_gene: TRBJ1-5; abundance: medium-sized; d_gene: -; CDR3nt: TGTGCCAGCAGCTTAGGGGGGGAATTCCAGCCCCAGCATTTT; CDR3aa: CASSLGGEFQPQHF
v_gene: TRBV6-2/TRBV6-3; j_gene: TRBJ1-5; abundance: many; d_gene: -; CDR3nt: TGTGCCAGCAGTGAGGACGGGTTGGGGACTCAGCCCCAGCATTTT; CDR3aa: CASSEDGLGTQPQHF
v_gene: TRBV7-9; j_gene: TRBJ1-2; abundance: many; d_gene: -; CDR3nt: TGTGCCAGCAGCGCCGACGCCGCCTATGGCTACACCTTC; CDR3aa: CASSADAAYGYTF
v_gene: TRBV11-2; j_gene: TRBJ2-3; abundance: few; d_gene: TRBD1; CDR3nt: TGTGCCAGCAGTACTTATAGGACAGGCTTCCCAGATACGCAGTATTTT; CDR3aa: CASSTYRTGFPDTQYF
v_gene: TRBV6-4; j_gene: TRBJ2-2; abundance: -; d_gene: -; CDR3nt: TGTGCCAGCAGTAAGGATAACACCGGGGAGCTGTTTTTT; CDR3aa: CASSKDNTGELFF
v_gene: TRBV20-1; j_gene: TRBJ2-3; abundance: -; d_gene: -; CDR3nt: TGCAGTGCAGGGATCCACACAGATACGCAGTATTTT; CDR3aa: CSAGIHTDTQYF
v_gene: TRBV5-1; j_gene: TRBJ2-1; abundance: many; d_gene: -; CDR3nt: TGCGCCAGCAGCGTTGACGGGAGCTCCTACAATGAGCAGTTCTTC; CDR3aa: CASSVDGSSYNEQFF
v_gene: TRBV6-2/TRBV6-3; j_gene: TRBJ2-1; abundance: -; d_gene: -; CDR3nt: TGTGCCAGTTGGGGCACAGATGAGCAGTTCTTC; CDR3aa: CASWGTDEQFF
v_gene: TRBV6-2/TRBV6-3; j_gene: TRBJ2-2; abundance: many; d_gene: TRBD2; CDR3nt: TGTGCCAGCAGTTCCGGTCGGGCGGGAGCGTCCACCGGGGAGCTGTTTTTT; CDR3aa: CASSSGRAGASTGELFF
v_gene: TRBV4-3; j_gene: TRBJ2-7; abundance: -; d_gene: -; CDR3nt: TGCGCCAGCAGCAAGTTTATGCGGGGTTCCGAGCAGTACTTC; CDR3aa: CASSKFMRGSEQYF
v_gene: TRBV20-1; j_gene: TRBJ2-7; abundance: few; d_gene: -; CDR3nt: TGCAGTGCTATAATAGCGGTATCGGGGGAGCAGTACTTC; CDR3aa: CSAIIAVSGEQYF
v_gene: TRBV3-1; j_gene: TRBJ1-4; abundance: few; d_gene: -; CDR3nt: TGTGCCAGCAGCCAAGAGGCGGCAACTAATGAAAAACTGTTTTTT; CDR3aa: CASSQEAATNEKLFF
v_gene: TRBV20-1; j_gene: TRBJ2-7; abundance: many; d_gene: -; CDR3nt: TGCAGTGCTACCTCGCCAGGGGAAATCGGCTACGAGCAGTACTTC; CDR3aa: CSATSPGEIGYEQYF
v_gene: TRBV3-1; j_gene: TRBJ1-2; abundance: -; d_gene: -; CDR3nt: TGTGCCAGCAGCCCTCGGACGGGCTATGGCTACAACTTC; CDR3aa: CASSPRTGYGYNF